These 22 T cell receptor beta chains were all obtained from the same sample, sequenced in a study of cytomegalovirus exposure and HLA in healthy donors. A multiplex PCR was run with 60 Vbeta primers and 13 Jbeta primers. Clones were read by immunoSEQ multiplex PCR, and TCRdb kept only the in-frame ones, dropping some. The sample gives roughly 280,000 clones, around 65% of which show up once; approximately 2.3% is in the top ten. The sequencing input was PBMCs. These receptors originate from a female donor in good health and CMV-seronegative.

This rearrangement joins TRBV27 to TRBJ1-4, with 10 bases fitting TRBD1. Germline V gene data show CDR1 as MNHEY and CDR2 as SMNVEV (reference sequence). The CDR3 length is 17 residues. After removal of 8 bases from V and 3 bases from J, the junction contained 12 bases not matched to a gene. The CDR3 is CASARDRGRPPNEKLFF. CDR3 DNA sequence: TGTGCCAGCGCCCGGGACAGGGGACGCCCCCCTAATGAAAAACTGTTTTTT.

This chain links TRBV11-2 with TRBJ2-5, with D maybe TRBD2 (5 bases). V lost 3 bases and J lost 5, with 19 bases in between. Germline lookup yields CDR1 SGHAT and CDR2 FQNNGV. The CDR3 covers 16 residues. This CDR3 reads CASSFGVGKRGETQYF. The CDR3 nucleotides read TGTGCCAGCAGCTTCGGAGTCGGGAAGCGCGGGGAGACCCAGTACTTC.

The rearrangement uses TRBV2 and TRBJ2-7, with D tentatively TRBD2 (6 bases). Germline assignment: CDR1 SNHLY and CDR2 FYNNEI. Trimming pared 7 bases from V and 4 bases from J, leaving 14 bases between. This CDR3 has 13 residues. As DNA, the CDR3 is TGTGCCAGCAAATCGGGACTTCGTTACGAGCAGTACTTC. Translation: CASKSGLRYEQYF. Variable domain in full (rest from reference TRBV2 and TRBJ2-7): EPEVTQTPSHQVTQMGQEVILRCVPISNHLYFYWYRQILGQKVEFLVSFYNNEISEKSEIFDDQFSVERPDGSNFTLKIRSTKLEDSAMYFCASKSGLRYEQYFGPGTRLTVT.

The CDR3 loop is CASSFLLGQELFF. As DNA, the CDR3 is TGTGCCAGCAGTTTCCTCTTGGGCCAGGAGCTGTTTTTT. The gene calls are TRBV27 and TRBJ2-2; D remains ambiguous. In germline, CDR1 is MNHEY, CDR2 SMNVEV (reference sequence). The CDR3 is made up of 13 amino acids. V shed 3 bases and J shed 10 bases, with 12 bases lying between them.

The chain joins TRBV15 to TRBJ2-7, with 12 bases that match TRBD2. CDR3 length: 17 amino acids. V was clipped by 6 bases and J by 4 bases; unmatched bases: 13. The germline V gene has CDR1 LNHNV and CDR2 YYDKDF (reference sequence). The CDR3 is CATSPLAGGTRRYEQYF. The CDR3 bases are TGTGCCACCAGTCCACTAGCGGGAGGAACGAGAAGGTACGAGCAGTACTTC.

This clone was seen more than once but under ten times. This chain connects TRBV11-1 to TRBJ2-4; the D gene is possibly TRBD2 (5 bases). Trimming stripped 1 base from V and 3 bases from J, with 13 bases between. Germline CDR1 is SGHAT and CDR2 is FQDESV (reference sequence). The CDR3 covers 16 residues. Here the CDR3 reads CASSLGRLSGKNIQYF. The CDR3 bases are TGTGCCAGCAGCTTAGGAAGGCTAAGCGGCAAAAACATTCAGTACTTC.

The sample holds a few counts of this clone. The chain couples TRBV7-2 to TRBJ2-7; 7 nucleotides line up with TRBD2. The CDR3 runs 14 residues. Germline lookup yields CDR1 SGHTA and CDR2 FQGNSA. V gave up 5 bases and J gave up 2 bases; unmatched junction bases: 6. CDR3 amino acids: CASSPGTNTYEQYF. The CDR3 coding sequence is TGTGCCAGCAGCCCCGGGACTAACACCTACGAGCAGTACTTC.

CDR3 nucleotides: TGTGCCAGCAGTGATTCTGCCCAAGCCGGGACTCGGACCCCCTACGAGCAGTACTTC. It is translated as CASSDSAQAGTRTPYEQYF. V usage is TRBV2 and J usage is TRBJ2-7; D is possibly TRBD2 (6 bases). The CDR3 length is 19 residues. Germline assignment: CDR1 SNHLY and CDR2 FYNNEI. The V end was cut by 3 bases, the J end by 2 bases, with 26 bases between.

In its sample, this clone was seen a few times. The chain uses TRBV6-1 and TRBJ1-2; the match to TRBD1 covers 7 bases. V lost 1 base, J lost 8 bases, and 16 bases stayed unmatched. CDR3 length: 17 residues. The V gene's germline CDR1 is MNHNS and CDR2 SASEGT. CDR3 sequence reads: CASSEGQGDRAIQGYTF. For the CDR3, the DNA is TGTGCCAGCAGTGAAGGCCAGGGAGACAGGGCTATTCAGGGCTACACCTTC.

J is TRBJ1-3 and V is TRBV11-2; D unresolved. The CDR3 loop spans 14 amino acids. V dropped 5 bases and J dropped 4 bases, with 12 bases sitting between them. Germline loops: CDR1 SGHAT, CDR2 FQNNGV. The CDR3 spells CASSGHGVGNTIYF. The CDR3 nucleotides read TGTGCCAGCAGCGGCCACGGGGTCGGAAACACCATATATTTT.

This rearrangement joins TRBV6-1 to TRBJ1-1, with no clear D. The CDR3 is 14 residues long. The germline V and J ends were trimmed by 4 bases and 0 bases, with 9 bases remaining between them. The germline gives CDR1 MNHNS, CDR2 SASEGT. As DNA, the CDR3 is TGTGCCAGCAGTGTAACGAGCCTGAACACTGAAGCTTTCTTT. It encodes CASSVTSLNTEAFF.

In its sample, this clone was seen a few times. Within the sample, other DNA sequences also encode this same CDR3. J is TRBJ2-7 and V is TRBV9; D gene unclear. Trimming cost V 0 bases and J 2 bases, with 9 bases left between them. Germline V gene lookup returns CDR1 SGDLS and CDR2 YYNGEE. The CDR3 has 14 residues. CDR3 bases: TGTGCCAGCAGCGTAGGAGGTCAGACCTACGAGCAGTACTTC. Its translation is CASSVGGQTYEQYF.

This clone has only a few counts. In the same sample, other DNA sequences code for this CDR3. The chain uses TRBV9 and TRBJ2-5; 12 nucleotides agree with TRBD2. Germline CDR1 is SGDLS and CDR2 is YYNGEE. The CDR3 runs 15 residues. Trimming took 0 bases from V and 5 from J; bases not matched to a gene: 2. The CDR3 DNA reads as TGTGCCAGCAGCGTAGGACTAGCGGGGGTGGAGACCCAGTACTTC. It translates to CASSVGLAGVETQYF.

The J gene is TRBJ1-2, the V gene TRBV18, with D unclear. Trimming removed 0 bases from V and 3 bases from J, with 5 bases in between. The CDR3 spans 13 residues. Germline V CDR1 and CDR2: KGHSH, LQKENI. DNA of the CDR3: TGTGCCAGCTCACCACCGTCAGACTATGGCTACACCTTC. It specifies CASSPPSDYGYTF.

The chain has TRBV27 and TRBJ2-3; no firm D call. Germline-derived CDR1 and CDR2 are MNHEY and SMNVEV (reference sequence). This CDR3 is built from 13 residues. Trimming left V 5 bases short and J 10 bases short, with 16 bases between. The CDR3 is CASSPSRLEAQYF. The DNA for the CDR3 is TGTGCCAGCAGTCCTAGTAGGTTGGAAGCGCAGTATTTT.

There are a few counts of this clone. This chain links TRBV6-5 with TRBJ2-7, with 10 bases aligning to TRBD1. V gave up 5 bases and J gave up 7 bases; unmatched junction bases: 8. Germline V gene data show CDR1 as MNHEY and CDR2 as SVGAGI. CDR3 length equals 14 residues. The CDR3 DNA reads as TGTGCCAGCAGTCGAGCGGACAGGGGGAGGGAGCAGTACTTC. This gives the protein CASSRADRGREQYF.

The V call is TRBV5-1, the J call TRBJ1-2, with 9 bases lining up with TRBD1. This CDR3 contains 13 residues. The germline V gene has CDR1 SGHRS and CDR2 YFSETQ. With 6 bases clipped from V and 6 bases from J, the junction kept 6 bases outside the gene matches. The CDR3 sequence: CASNLGQGDGYTF. The CDR3, as DNA: TGCGCCAGCAATCTGGGACAGGGTGATGGCTACACCTTC.

The rearrangement uses TRBV6-1 and TRBJ2-1; D remains ambiguous. The germline gives CDR1 MNHNS, CDR2 SASEGT. The CDR3 runs 16 residues. Trimming left V 2 bases short and J 5 bases short, with 16 bases between. CDR3 coding DNA: TGTGCCAGCAGTGAATGGGTCGAGAGGCTGGACAATGAGCAGTTCTTC. This sequence encodes CASSEWVERLDNEQFF.

The chain employs TRBV5-4 and TRBJ1-1; the D is unclear. The ends were cut back, 2 bases at V and 0 bases at J, with 5 bases in the middle. This CDR3 has 13 amino acids. The germline V gene encodes CDR1 SGHNT and CDR2 YYREEE (reference sequence). CDR3 region: CASSFQMNTEAFF. CDR3 sequence (DNA): TGTGCCAGCAGCTTTCAGATGAACACTGAAGCTTTCTTT.

The count of this clone is one. The chain recombines TRBV27 with TRBJ2-1, with TRBD2 matching over 7 bases. This CDR3 region has 15 residues. The germline CDR1 and CDR2 sequences are MNHEY and SMNVEV (reference sequence). The junction had 12 bases not matched to a gene; V was cut back by 3 bases and J by 10 bases. CDR3 residues: CASSFRGEGLWEQFF. The CDR3 DNA sequence: TGTGCCAGCAGTTTTCGGGGGGAGGGCCTGTGGGAGCAGTTCTTC.

This clone occurred a few times. The chain employs TRBV4-2 and TRBJ1-1, with TRBD1 identical over 7 bases. Germline V CDR1 and CDR2: LGHNA, YNFKEQ. This CDR3 is built from 15 residues. V gave up 4 bases and J gave up 0 bases; unmatched junction bases: 5. In DNA, the CDR3 is TGTGCCAGCAGCCTTAGGACAGGCATGAACACTGAAGCTTTCTTT. The encoded protein is CASSLRTGMNTEAFF.

This clone was observed a single time. The V call is TRBV5-6, the J call TRBJ2-7, with TRBD2 as a possible D gene (6 bases). CDR3 size: 17 residues. Trimming took 0 bases from V and 3 from J, leaving 19 bases between them. The V gene's germline CDR1 is SGHDT and CDR2 YYEEEE. CDR3 sequence reads: CASSLDSFRGGSYEQYF. Here the CDR3 DNA reads TGTGCCAGCAGCTTGGACTCTTTCCGGGGAGGAAGCTACGAGCAGTACTTC.